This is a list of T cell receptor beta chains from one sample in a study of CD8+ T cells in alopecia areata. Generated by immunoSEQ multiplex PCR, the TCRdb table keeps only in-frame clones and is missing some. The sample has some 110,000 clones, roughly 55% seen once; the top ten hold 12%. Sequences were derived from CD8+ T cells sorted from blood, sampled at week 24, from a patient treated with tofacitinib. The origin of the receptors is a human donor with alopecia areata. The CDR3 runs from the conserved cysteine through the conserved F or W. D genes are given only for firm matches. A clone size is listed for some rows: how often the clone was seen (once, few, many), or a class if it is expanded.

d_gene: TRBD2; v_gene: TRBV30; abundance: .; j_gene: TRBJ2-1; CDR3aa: CAWSGGNEQFF; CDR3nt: TGTGCCTGGTCGGGGGGCAATGAGCAGTTCTTC
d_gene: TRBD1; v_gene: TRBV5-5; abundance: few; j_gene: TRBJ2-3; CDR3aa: CASSYGDRRTDTQYF; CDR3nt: TGTGCCAGCAGCTACGGGGACAGACGCACAGATACGCAGTATTTT
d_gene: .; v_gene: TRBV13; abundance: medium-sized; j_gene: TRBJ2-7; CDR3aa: CASSYSYEQYF; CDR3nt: TGTGCCAGCAGCTATTCCTACGAGCAGTACTTC
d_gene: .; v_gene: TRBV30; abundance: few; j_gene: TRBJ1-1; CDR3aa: CAWSGASRNTEAFF; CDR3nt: TGTGCCTGGAGTGGTGCCAGCCGGAACACTGAAGCTTTCTTT
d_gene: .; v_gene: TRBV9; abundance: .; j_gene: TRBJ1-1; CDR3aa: CASSVAEGEAFF; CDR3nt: TGTGCCAGCAGCGTAGCGGAGGGGGAAGCTTTCTTT
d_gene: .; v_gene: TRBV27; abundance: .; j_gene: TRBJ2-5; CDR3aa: CASSKDRLRYQETQYF; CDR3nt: TGTGCCAGCAGCAAGGACCGCCTTCGGTACCAAGAGACCCAGTACTTC
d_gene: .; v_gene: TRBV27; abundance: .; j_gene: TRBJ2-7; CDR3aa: CASSLSIWTEQYF; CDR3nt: TGTGCCAGCAGTTTATCGATCTGGACCGAGCAGTACTTC
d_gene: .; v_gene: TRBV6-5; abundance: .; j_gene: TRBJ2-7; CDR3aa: CASSYEESSYEQYF; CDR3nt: TGTGCCAGCAGTTACGAGGAAAGCTCCTACGAGCAGTACTTC
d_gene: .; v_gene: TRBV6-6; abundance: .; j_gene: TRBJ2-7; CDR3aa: CASSSTELGEQYF; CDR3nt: TGTGCCAGCAGTTCCACGGAATTGGGGGAGCAGTACTTC
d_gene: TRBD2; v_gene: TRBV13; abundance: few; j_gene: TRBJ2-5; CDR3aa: CASSLASGGKETQYF; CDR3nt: TGTGCCAGCAGCTTAGCCAGCGGGGGGAAAGAGACCCAGTACTTC
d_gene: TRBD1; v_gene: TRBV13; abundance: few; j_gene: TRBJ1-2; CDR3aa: CASTTTGGIDGYTF; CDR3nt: TGTGCCAGCACGACGACAGGGGGGATCGATGGCTACACCTTC
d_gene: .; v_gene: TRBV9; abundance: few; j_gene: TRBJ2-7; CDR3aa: CASSVSGDIYEQYF; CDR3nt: TGTGCCAGCAGCGTATCAGGAGACATCTACGAGCAGTACTTC
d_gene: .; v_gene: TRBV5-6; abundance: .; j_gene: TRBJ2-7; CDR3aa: CASTRKGIYEQYF; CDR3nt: TGTGCCAGCACTCGTAAGGGGATATACGAGCAGTACTTC
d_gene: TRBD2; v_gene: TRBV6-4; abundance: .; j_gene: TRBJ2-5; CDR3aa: CASSDTSGGAETQYF; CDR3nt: TGTGCCAGCAGTGACACTAGCGGGGGGGCAGAGACCCAGTACTTC
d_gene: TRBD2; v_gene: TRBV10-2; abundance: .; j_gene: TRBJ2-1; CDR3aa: CASRGERGDLYNEQFF; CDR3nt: TGCGCCAGCAGGGGGGAGCGGGGGGACCTCTACAATGAGCAGTTCTTC
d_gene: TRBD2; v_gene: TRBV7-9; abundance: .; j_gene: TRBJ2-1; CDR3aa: CASSSLLAGGLNEQFF; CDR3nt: TGTGCCAGCAGCTCCCTACTAGCGGGGGGGCTCAATGAGCAGTTCTTC
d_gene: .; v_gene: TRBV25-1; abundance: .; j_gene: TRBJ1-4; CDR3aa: CASRTGPATNEKLFF; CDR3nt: TGTGCCAGCCGCACAGGACCTGCAACTAATGAAAAACTGTTTTTT
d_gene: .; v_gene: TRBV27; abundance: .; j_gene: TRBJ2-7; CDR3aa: CASSPVYPFEQYF; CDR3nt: TGTGCCAGCAGTCCAGTCTACCCCTTCGAGCAGTACTTC
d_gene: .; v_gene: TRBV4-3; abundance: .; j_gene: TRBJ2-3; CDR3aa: CASSQLMVGTQYF; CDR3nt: TGCGCCAGCAGCCAACTCATGGTCGGTACGCAGTATTTT
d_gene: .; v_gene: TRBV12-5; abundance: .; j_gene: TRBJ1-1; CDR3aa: CASGLPPLAFF; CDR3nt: TGTGCTAGTGGTTTACCCCCCCTGGCTTTCTTT
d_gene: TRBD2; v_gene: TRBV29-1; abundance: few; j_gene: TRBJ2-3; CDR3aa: CSSSGGQDTQYF; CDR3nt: TGCAGCTCAAGCGGGGGTCAGGATACGCAGTATTTT
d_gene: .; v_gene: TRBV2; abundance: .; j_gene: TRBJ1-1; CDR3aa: CASTNGAEAFF; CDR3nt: TGTGCCAGCACCAATGGCGCTGAAGCTTTCTTT
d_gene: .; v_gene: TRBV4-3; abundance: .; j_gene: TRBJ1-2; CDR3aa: CASSHLNPGSDYGYTF; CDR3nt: TGCGCCAGCAGCCACCTAAATCCAGGGTCGGATTATGGCTACACCTTC
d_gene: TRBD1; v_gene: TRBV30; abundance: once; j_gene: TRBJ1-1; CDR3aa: CAWDRGRREAFF; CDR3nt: TGTGCCTGGGACAGGGGGCGTCGGGAAGCTTTCTTT
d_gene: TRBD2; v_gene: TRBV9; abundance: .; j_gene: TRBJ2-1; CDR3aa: CASSVARGTGTSGRNEQFF; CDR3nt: TGTGCCAGCAGCGTAGCTCGGGGGACCGGGACTAGCGGGAGGAATGAGCAGTTCTTC
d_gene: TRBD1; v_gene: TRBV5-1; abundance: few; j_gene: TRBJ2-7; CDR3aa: CASSLAGTGAYEQYF; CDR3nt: TGCGCCAGCAGCTTGGCCGGGACAGGAGCCTACGAGCAGTACTTC
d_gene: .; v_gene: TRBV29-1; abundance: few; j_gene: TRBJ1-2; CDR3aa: CSVKKPQGRANYGYTF; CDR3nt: TGCAGCGTCAAAAAACCCCAGGGGAGGGCTAACTATGGCTACACCTTC
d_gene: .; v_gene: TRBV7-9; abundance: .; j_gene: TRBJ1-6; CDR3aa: CASSPVDWTLHF; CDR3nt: TGTGCCAGCAGCCCAGTGGATTGGACCCTCCACTTT
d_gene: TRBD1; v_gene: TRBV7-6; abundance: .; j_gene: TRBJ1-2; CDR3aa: CASSLGPGQLVYGYTF; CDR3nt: TGTGCCAGCAGCTTAGGGCCGGGACAGCTGGTTTATGGCTACACCTTC
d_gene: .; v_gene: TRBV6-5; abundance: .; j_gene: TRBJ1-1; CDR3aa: CASSYAGGTEAFF; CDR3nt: TGTGCCAGCAGTTACGCCGGTGGCACTGAAGCTTTCTTT
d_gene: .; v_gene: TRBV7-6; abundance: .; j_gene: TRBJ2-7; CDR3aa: CASSQSERGLEYF; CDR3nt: TGTGCCAGCAGCCAAAGCGAGAGGGGGTTGGAGTACTTC
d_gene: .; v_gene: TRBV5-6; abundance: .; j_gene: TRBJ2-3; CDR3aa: CASSLDGDTQYF; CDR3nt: TGTGCCAGCAGCTTGGATGGGGATACGCAGTATTTT
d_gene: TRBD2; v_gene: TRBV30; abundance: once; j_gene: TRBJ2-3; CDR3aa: CAWSVLAGHTDTQYF; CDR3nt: TGTGCCTGGAGTGTACTAGCGGGGCACACAGATACGCAGTATTTT
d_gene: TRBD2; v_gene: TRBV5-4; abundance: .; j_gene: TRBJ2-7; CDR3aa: CASSLLAGSPYEQYF; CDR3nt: TGTGCCAGCAGCCTACTAGCGGGGAGTCCTTACGAGCAGTACTTC
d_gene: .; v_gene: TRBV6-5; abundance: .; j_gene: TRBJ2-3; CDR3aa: CASSSEGTDTQYF; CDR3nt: TGTGCCAGCAGTTCTGAGGGCACAGATACGCAGTATTTT
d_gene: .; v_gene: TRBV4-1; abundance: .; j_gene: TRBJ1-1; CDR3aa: CASSHRGQYTEAFF; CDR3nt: TGCGCCAGCAGCCACAGGGGACAATACACTGAAGCTTTCTTT
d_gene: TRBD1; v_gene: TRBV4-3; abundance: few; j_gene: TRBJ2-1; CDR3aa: CASSQRTGIRYNEQFF; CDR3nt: TGCGCCAGCAGCCAGCGGACAGGGATCCGATACAATGAGCAGTTCTTC
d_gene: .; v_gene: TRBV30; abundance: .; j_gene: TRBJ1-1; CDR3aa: CASSAPGADTEAFF; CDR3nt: TGTGCCTCGTCCGCCCCAGGGGCGGACACTGAAGCTTTCTTT
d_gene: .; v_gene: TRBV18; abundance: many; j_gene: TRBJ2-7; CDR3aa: CASSSPNRADEQYF; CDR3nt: TGTGCCAGCTCATCACCCAACAGGGCGGACGAGCAGTACTTC
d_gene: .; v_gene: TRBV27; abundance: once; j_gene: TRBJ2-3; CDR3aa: CASSLLAITDTQYF; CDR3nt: TGTGCCAGCAGTTTACTAGCGATCACAGATACGCAGTATTTT
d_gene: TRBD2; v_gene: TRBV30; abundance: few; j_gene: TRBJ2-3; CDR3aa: CAWSSEKIAGIEDTQYF; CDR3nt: TGTGCCTGGAGTTCCGAGAAAATAGCGGGGATTGAAGATACGCAGTATTTT
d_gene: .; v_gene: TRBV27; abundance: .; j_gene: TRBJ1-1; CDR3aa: CASSLSGQGPEAFF; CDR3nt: TGTGCCAGCAGTTTATCGGGGCAGGGCCCTGAAGCTTTCTTT
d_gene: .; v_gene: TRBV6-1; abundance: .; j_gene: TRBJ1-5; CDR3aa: CASSSRDSNQPQHF; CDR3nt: TGTGCCAGTTCAAGCAGGGACAGCAATCAGCCCCAGCATTTT
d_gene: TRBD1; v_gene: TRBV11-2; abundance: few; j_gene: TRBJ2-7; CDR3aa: CASSSGTGLYEQYF; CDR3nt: TGTGCCAGCAGCTCCGGGACAGGGCTCTACGAGCAGTACTTC
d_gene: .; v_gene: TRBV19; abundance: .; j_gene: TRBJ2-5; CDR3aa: CASTNLKGDQYF; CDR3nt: TGTGCCAGTACCAATCTGAAGGGCGACCAGTACTTC
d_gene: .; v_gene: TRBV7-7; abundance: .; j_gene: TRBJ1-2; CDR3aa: CASSPFHRAELYGYTF; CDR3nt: TGTGCTAGCAGCCCATTCCACAGGGCGGAACTCTATGGCTACACCTTC
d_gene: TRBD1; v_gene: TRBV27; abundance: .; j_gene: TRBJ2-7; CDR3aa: CASSLWPGTGGVSYEQYF; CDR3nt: TGTGCCAGCAGTTTATGGCCCGGGACAGGGGGAGTTTCCTACGAGCAGTACTTC
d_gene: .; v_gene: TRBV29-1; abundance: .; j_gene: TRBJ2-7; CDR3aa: CSVETPGTELGEQYF; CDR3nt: TGCAGCGTTGAAACTCCGGGGACCGAGTTGGGCGAGCAGTACTTC
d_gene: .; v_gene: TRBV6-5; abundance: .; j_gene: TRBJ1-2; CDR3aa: CASSGAPKGYGYTF; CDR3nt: TGTGCCAGCTCGGGGGCGCCTAAAGGGTATGGCTACACCTTC